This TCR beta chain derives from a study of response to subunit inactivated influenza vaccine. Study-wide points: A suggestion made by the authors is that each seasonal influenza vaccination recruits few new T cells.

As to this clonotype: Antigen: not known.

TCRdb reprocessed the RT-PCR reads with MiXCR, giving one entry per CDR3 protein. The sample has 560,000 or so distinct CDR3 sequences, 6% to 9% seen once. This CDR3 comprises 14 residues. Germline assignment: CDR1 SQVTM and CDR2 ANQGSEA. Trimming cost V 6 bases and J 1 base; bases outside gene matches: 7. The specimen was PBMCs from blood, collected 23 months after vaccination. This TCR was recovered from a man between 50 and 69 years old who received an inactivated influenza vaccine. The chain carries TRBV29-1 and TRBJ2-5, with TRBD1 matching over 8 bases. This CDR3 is CSVTGTGLQETQYF. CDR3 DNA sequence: TGCAGCGTCACCGGGACAGGCCTCCAAGAGACCCAGTACTTC. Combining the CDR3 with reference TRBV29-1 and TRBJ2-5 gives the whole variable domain SAVISQKPSRDICQRGTSLTIQCQVDSQVTMMFWYRQQPGQSLTLIATANQGSEATYESGFVIDKFPISRPNLTFSTLTVSNMSPEDSSIYLCSVTGTGLQETQYFGPGTRLLVL.